This is a list of T cell receptor beta chains from one sample in a study of neurological immune-mediated disorders. TCRdb reprocessed the 5' RACE reads via MiXCR and lists one record per CDR3 protein. The sample gives approximately 20,000 distinct CDR3 sequences, 15% of which show up once; around 14% is in the top ten. The material sequenced was PBMCs. These receptors came from a female donor with HTLV-1-associated myelopathy (HAM/TSP). The CDR3 runs from the conserved cysteine through the conserved F or W. A D gene is named only where the DNA matches it firmly. Only some rows state a clone size, as once, few, many or a class for expanded clones.

d_call	v_call	j_call	clone_size	cdr3_aa	cdr3_nt
NA	TRBV5-1	TRBJ1-2	many	CASSLIGTGYGYTF	TGCGCCAGCAGTCTTATAGGGACGGGCTATGGCTACACCTTC
NA	TRBV20-1	TRBJ1-4	many	CSARAPGGGMEKLFF	TGCAGTGCTAGAGCCCCTGGGGGGGGAATGGAAAAACTGTTTTTT
NA	TRBV7-2	TRBJ1-3	NA	CASSSASGNTIYF	TGTGCCAGCAGCTCCGCATCGGGAAACACCATATATTTT
TRBD1	TRBV2	TRBJ2-2	many	CASWGQGNTGELFF	TGTGCCAGCTGGGGACAGGGGAACACCGGGGAGCTGTTTTTT
NA	TRBV29-1	TRBJ2-1	many	CSVESGGAINEQFF	TGCAGCGTTGAGAGCGGAGGGGCGATTAATGAGCAGTTCTTC
TRBD2	TRBV20-1	TRBJ2-1	many	CSARAGTSVNEQFF	TGCAGTGCTAGAGCCGGGACTAGCGTCAATGAGCAGTTCTTC
NA	TRBV20-1	TRBJ2-1	many	CSASGWNNEQFF	TGCAGTGCTTCCGGATGGAACAATGAGCAGTTCTTC
TRBD2	TRBV25-1	TRBJ2-3	few	CASSEAGADTQYF	TGTGCCAGCAGTGAAGCGGGAGCGGATACGCAGTATTTT
NA	TRBV7-2	TRBJ2-5	many	CASSLKETQYF	TGTGCCAGCAGCTTAAAAGAGACCCAGTACTTC
NA	TRBV6-2/TRBV6-3	TRBJ1-6	many	CASSPGPTSPLHF	TGTGCCAGCAGCCCGGGCCCCACTTCACCCCTCCACTTT
TRBD1	TRBV2	TRBJ1-5	many	CASSPTGDSNQPQHF	TGTGCCAGCAGCCCAACAGGGGATAGCAATCAGCCCCAGCATTTT
TRBD2	TRBV4-2	TRBJ2-3	medium-sized	CASSQEVLAGGSDTQYF	TGTGCCAGCAGCCAAGAGGTATTAGCGGGAGGATCAGATACGCAGTATTTT
TRBD2	TRBV4-1	TRBJ2-1	NA	CASTPSTSGSTSNNEQFF	TGCGCCAGCACCCCTTCGACTAGCGGCTCCACATCCAACAATGAGCAGTTCTTC
TRBD1	TRBV11-3	TRBJ1-5	many	CASSSDRGPQHF	TGTGCCAGCAGCTCCGACAGGGGCCCCCAGCATTTT
TRBD2	TRBV30	TRBJ2-2	many	CAWIGTSGNTGELFF	TGTGCCTGGATCGGGACTAGCGGGAACACCGGGGAGCTGTTTTTT
NA	TRBV3-1	TRBJ1-3	many	CASSQALSGSGNTIYF	TGTGCCAGCAGCCAAGCCCTATCGGGCTCCGGAAACACCATATATTTT
NA	TRBV10-3	TRBJ1-1	medium-sized	CAIRRDTLEMAEAFF	TGTGCCATCCGCCGGGACACCCTGGAAATGGCTGAAGCTTTCTTT
NA	TRBV6-5	TRBJ2-1	few	CASSYSSRAPYNEQFF	TGTGCCAGCAGTTACTCGAGCCGGGCCCCCTACAATGAGCAGTTCTTC
NA	TRBV12-3/TRBV12-4	TRBJ1-6	many	CASSLGDDRAPLHF	TGTGCCAGCAGTTTGGGGGACGACCGGGCCCCCCTCCACTTT
TRBD2	TRBV4-1	TRBJ2-1	many	CASSQVLTGGSYNEQFF	TGCGCCAGCAGCCAAGTCCTCACGGGGGGATCCTACAATGAGCAGTTCTTC
TRBD2	TRBV29-1	TRBJ2-1	medium-sized	CSVGGGTSGYNEQFF	TGCAGCGTCGGGGGAGGGACTAGCGGTTACAATGAGCAGTTCTTC
TRBD1	TRBV20-1	TRBJ1-4	medium-sized	CSAPPGQQGEKLFF	TGCAGTGCTCCCCCGGGACAACAGGGGGAAAAACTGTTTTTT
NA	TRBV6-5	TRBJ2-7	many	CASSYSQLAYEQYF	TGTGCCAGCAGTTACTCGCAACTAGCCTACGAGCAGTACTTC
TRBD1	TRBV5-5	TRBJ2-2	many	CASSWTGDAEELFF	TGTGCCAGCAGCTGGACAGGGGACGCGGAGGAGCTGTTTTTT
NA	TRBV4-1	TRBJ2-2	many	CASSQTSDTGELFF	TGCGCCAGCAGCCAAACATCTGACACCGGGGAGCTGTTTTTT
NA	TRBV7-9	TRBJ2-7	many	CASSSDKTYEQYF	TGTGCCAGCAGCTCGGACAAGACCTACGAGCAGTACTTC
NA	TRBV11-3	TRBJ2-7	NA	CASSLRSGFSYEQYF	TGTGCCAGCAGCTTACGGTCAGGGTTCTCCTACGAGCAGTACTTC
NA	TRBV30	TRBJ1-5	NA	CAWSKGSNQPQHF	TGTGCCTGGAGTAAAGGTAGCAATCAGCCCCAGCATTTT
TRBD2	TRBV7-9	TRBJ2-6	many	CASSLGSGVSGANVLTF	TGTGCCAGCAGCTTGGGTAGCGGGGTGTCTGGGGCCAACGTCCTGACTTTC
NA	TRBV6-5	TRBJ1-5	many	CASSYDRSSNQPQHF	TGTGCCAGCAGTTACGACAGGTCTAGCAATCAGCCCCAGCATTTT
TRBD1	TRBV5-1	TRBJ1-1	NA	CASSIAGGANTEAFF	TGCGCCAGCAGCATAGCAGGGGGCGCGAACACTGAAGCTTTCTTT
NA	TRBV24-1	TRBJ2-2	many	CATRGPAGDTGELFF	TGTGCCACCCGCGGCCCCGCTGGCGATACCGGGGAGCTGTTTTTT
TRBD1	TRBV10-3	TRBJ2-7	many	CAISFRDRGHEQYF	TGTGCCATCAGCTTCCGGGACAGGGGCCACGAGCAGTACTTC
NA	TRBV20-1	TRBJ2-1	NA	CSAREGVSYNEQFF	TGCAGTGCTAGAGAGGGGGTTTCGTACAATGAGCAGTTCTTC
NA	TRBV5-6	TRBJ2-7	many	CASSGDEQYF	TGTGCCAGCAGCGGGGACGAGCAGTACTTC
NA	TRBV20-1	TRBJ1-2	many	CSARDINEGGYTF	TGCAGTGCTAGAGATATTAACGAGGGTGGCTACACCTTC
NA	TRBV20-1	TRBJ2-5	many	CSARAGQLFQETQYF	TGCAGTGCGCGAGCGGGACAGCTGTTTCAAGAGACCCAGTACTTC
NA	TRBV6-5	TRBJ1-6	many	CASRLTRGSYNSPLHF	TGTGCCAGCAGATTAACTAGGGGGTCCTATAATTCACCCCTCCACTTT
NA	TRBV7-9	TRBJ2-1	few	CASSSLGGAGSSEQFF	TGTGCCAGCAGCTCCCTTGGGGGGGCGGGAAGTAGTGAGCAGTTCTTC